The 22 T cell receptor beta chains in this list originate from one sample, sequenced in a study of control samples from healthy donors and cancer patients. Clones were read by immunoSEQ multiplex PCR, and TCRdb kept only the in-frame ones, dropping some. The profile shows roughly 120,000 clones, 85% to 95% of them singletons. Material for sequencing was blood. The receptors were sampled from a man aged 25-40 years in good health.

The chain employs TRBV7-3 and TRBJ2-1; no reliable D call. Trimming left V 1 base short and J 0 bases short, with 7 bases between. CDR3 length: 15 amino acids. In germline, CDR1 is SGHTA, CDR2 FQGTGA. Written as DNA, the CDR3 is TGTGCCAGCAGCTTAAACCCCTACTCCTACAATGAGCAGTTCTTC. The encoded protein is CASSLNPYSYNEQFF.

The V call is TRBV4-3, the J call TRBJ2-7; 9 nucleotides line up with TRBD2. The J segment lost 4 bases and the V segment lost 1 base, leaving 2 bases of the junction unmatched. This CDR3 has 14 amino acids. From germline, CDR1 is LGHNA and CDR2 YSLEER. CDR3 in DNA: TGCGCCAGCAGCCAAGGGGGACTAGCTTACGAGCAGTACTTC. It specifies CASSQGGLAYEQYF.

The rearrangement uses TRBV6-1 and TRBJ2-6, with D perhaps matching TRBD1 or TRBD2 (5 bases each). The CDR3 loop spans 16 amino acids. Germline V gene lookup returns CDR1 MNHNS and CDR2 SASEGT. V gave up 1 base and J gave up 0 bases, with 7 bases separating them. The CDR3 DNA reads as TGTGCCAGCAGTGAAGAGGGGACCTCTGGGGCCAACGTCCTGACTTTC. It encodes CASSEEGTSGANVLTF.

The chain combines TRBV13 with TRBJ2-3; D gene ambiguous. V was pared by 6 bases and J by 4 bases, with 8 bases between. CDR1 and CDR2 from the germline V gene are PRHDT and FYEKMQ (reference sequence). The CDR3 has 12 residues. CDR3 sequence: CASSLRSDTQYF. CDR3 DNA: TGTGCCAGCAGTCTAAGATCAGATACGCAGTATTTT.

The chain is built from TRBV6-5 and TRBJ1-1; 11 nucleotides align to TRBD1. This CDR3 is 15 amino acids long. V shed 4 bases and J 3 bases; nucleotides not matched to a gene: 4. Germline V gene lookup returns CDR1 MNHEY and CDR2 SVGAGI. CDR3 residues: CASSSRTGGDTEAFF. The CDR3 DNA reads as TGTGCCAGCAGTTCACGGACAGGGGGCGACACTGAAGCTTTCTTT.

DNA of the CDR3: TGTGCCAGCAGCTCAATGGAAGGGACAGTTGGAAACACCATATATTTT. Translation: CASSSMEGTVGNTIYF. The chain is built from TRBV7-9 and TRBJ1-3, with 7 bases lining up with TRBD1. The V gene end was trimmed by 4 bases and the J gene end by 3 bases; junction bases not matched to a gene: 9. This CDR3 spans 16 amino acids. Germline assignment: CDR1 SEHNR and CDR2 FQNEAQ (reference sequence).

V is TRBV9 and J is TRBJ2-5; D is possibly TRBD1 (5 bases). Germline loops: CDR1 SGDLS, CDR2 YYNGEE. The CDR3 loop spans 14 amino acids. V lost 4 bases and J lost 2, with 12 bases in between. The CDR3 bases are TGTGCCAGCAGCAAGGGGCCCAGACAAGAGACCCAGTACTTC. Amino acid sequence: CASSKGPRQETQYF. The full variable domain, completed using reference TRBV9 and TRBJ2-5, is DSGVTQTPKHLITATGQRVTLRCSPRSGDLSVYWYQQSLDQGLQFLIQYYNGEERAKGNILERFSAQQFPDLHSELNLSSLELGDSALYFCASSKGPRQETQYFGPGTRLLVL.

The chain employs TRBV5-6 and TRBJ1-2, with 8 bases that match TRBD1. This CDR3 has 14 residues. In germline, CDR1 is SGHDT, CDR2 YYEEEE. V lost 3 bases, J lost 6 bases, and 7 bases stayed unmatched. CDR3 protein: CASSSPDRVNGYTF. The CDR3 DNA follows: TGTGCCAGCAGCTCCCCGGACAGGGTTAATGGCTACACCTTC.

The chain is built from TRBV5-5 and TRBJ2-5; 12 bases agree with TRBD2. The germline CDR1 and CDR2 sequences are SGHKS and YYEKEE (reference sequence). Losses at the gene ends were 0 bases for V and 5 bases for J; bases not matched to a gene: 11. CDR3 length: 18 amino acids. The chain's CDR3 is CASSLARLAGAWGETQYF. In DNA form, the CDR3 reads TGTGCCAGCAGCTTGGCCCGACTAGCGGGGGCATGGGGGGAGACCCAGTACTTC.

The J gene is TRBJ1-6, the V gene TRBV5-5, with TRBD1 as a possible D gene (6 bases). The germline V gene encodes CDR1 SGHKS and CDR2 YYEKEE (reference sequence). The CDR3 contains 17 residues. Trimming took off 1 base at V and 1 base at J, with 12 bases between the two ends. CDR3: CASSLTGQRSYNSPLHF. CDR3 nucleotides: TGTGCCAGCAGCTTGACAGGGCAGCGGTCCTATAATTCACCCCTCCACTTT.

The gene calls are TRBV19 and TRBJ1-1; D is perhaps TRBD1 (5 bases). Germline V gives CDR1 LNHDA, CDR2 SQIVND (reference sequence). Trimming shortened V by 1 base and J by 5 bases, and 11 bases separated the two germline ends. The CDR3 contains 14 residues. The CDR3: CASSIGGVRTEAFF. CDR3 nucleotide sequence: TGTGCCAGTAGTATAGGGGGGGTGAGGACTGAAGCTTTCTTT.

This clone was seen a single time. The CDR3 region has the DNA TGTGCCAGCTCGCCGCTCCCGGGACAGCACCCCTACGAGCAGTACTTC. Protein product: CASSPLPGQHPYEQYF. J is TRBJ2-7 and V is TRBV18; 7 bases agree with TRBD1. CDR1 KGHSH and CDR2 LQKENI come from the germline V gene. The V gene end was trimmed by 6 bases and the J gene end by 2 bases; junction bases not matched to a gene: 13. This CDR3 region has 16 residues.

The chain uses TRBV4-2 and TRBJ1-2; TRBD1 might be the D (5 bases). V was clipped by 2 bases and J by 0 bases, with 13 bases between them. Germline V lookup: CDR1 LGHNA, CDR2 YNFKEQ. CDR3 length equals 16 residues. CDR3 sequence (DNA): TGTGCCAGCAGCCAACGTGTCTCGGGGGCTAACTATGGCTACACCTTC. Protein sequence: CASSQRVSGANYGYTF.

The V call is TRBV4-1, the J call TRBJ1-2; no reliable D call. With 1 base removed from V and 4 bases from J, the gap between germline ends came to 16 bases. Germline values: CDR1 MGHRA, CDR2 YSYEKL. The CDR3 runs to 16 residues. The CDR3 sequence is CASSQVNTPEPYGYTF. The CDR3 nucleotides are TGCGCCAGCAGCCAAGTTAATACCCCGGAACCCTATGGCTACACCTTC.

This sequence joins TRBV4-3 and TRBJ2-7; D perhaps matches TRBD2 (6 bases). Germline V gene sequence: CDR1 LGHNA, CDR2 YSLEER. CDR3 length equals 15 residues. The V and J ends lost 2 bases and 3 bases respectively, with 14 bases between them. For the CDR3, the DNA is TGCGCCAGCAGCCAAACGGGACTTGGAGACTACGAGCAGTACTTC. It is translated as CASSQTGLGDYEQYF.

This clone occurred once. V is TRBV7-2 and J is TRBJ2-2, with D perhaps TRBD1 (6 bases). This CDR3 has 17 amino acids. Germline lookup yields CDR1 SGHTA and CDR2 FQGNSA. V gave up 6 bases and J gave up 7 bases, with 24 bases separating them. CDR3 protein: CASSFNPGQGNGGELFF. In DNA form, the CDR3 reads TGTGCCAGCAGTTTTAACCCGGGACAAGGGAATGGCGGGGAGCTGTTTTTT.

This clone was seen only once. The chain carries TRBV28 and TRBJ1-2; the D is unclear. Trimming left V 2 bases short and J 5 bases short, with 3 bases between. The length of the CDR3 is 11 residues. Germline values: CDR1 MDHEN, CDR2 SYDVKM. The CDR3 sequence: CASSLMYGYTF. In nucleotides, the CDR3 is TGTGCCAGCAGTTTAATGTATGGCTACACCTTC.

The CDR3 reads CASSGGTDYNEQFF. CDR3 DNA sequence: TGTGCCAGCAGCGGCGGGACAGACTACAATGAGCAGTTCTTC. The V gene is TRBV9, the J gene TRBJ2-1; a possible D gene is TRBD1 (7 bases). Trimming left V 3 bases short and J 3 bases short, with 10 bases between. The CDR3 covers 14 residues. Germline V gene sequence: CDR1 SGDLS, CDR2 YYNGEE. Full variable domain (missing parts from reference TRBV9 and TRBJ2-1): DSGVTQTPKHLITATGQRVTLRCSPRSGDLSVYWYQQSLDQGLQFLIQYYNGEERAKGNILERFSAQQFPDLHSELNLSSLELGDSALYFCASSGGTDYNEQFFGPGTRLTVL.

The V call is TRBV6-2 or TRBV6-3, the J call TRBJ2-3; 8 bases line up with TRBD2. Germline-derived CDR1 and CDR2 are MNHEY and SVGEGT. The CDR3 contains 14 residues. Losses at the gene ends were 5 bases for V and 4 bases for J; bases not matched to a gene: 5. CDR3 sequence: CASSGGLASDTQYF. Here the CDR3 DNA reads TGTGCCAGCAGTGGTGGACTAGCATCAGATACGCAGTATTTT.

The chain links TRBV27 to TRBJ2-7; 9 bases are shared with TRBD1. J lost 5 bases, V lost 7 bases, and 9 bases had no gene match. The CDR3 totals 14 residues. In germline, CDR1 is MNHEY, CDR2 SMNVEV (reference sequence). CDR3 in amino acids: CASTPGTGWNEQYF. As DNA, the CDR3 is TGTGCCAGCACTCCCGGGACAGGGTGGAACGAGCAGTACTTC.

The chain combines TRBV4-3 with TRBJ2-7; TRBD2 is a possible D gene (5 bases). Germline V gene sequence: CDR1 LGHNA, CDR2 YSLEER. This CDR3 has 15 residues. Trimming stripped 4 bases from V and 0 bases from J, with 13 bases between. CDR3 sequence (DNA): TGCGCCAGCAGCCCCTGGACTGGATACTCCTACGAGCAGTACTTC. Translated: CASSPWTGYSYEQYF.

The V gene is TRBV7-9, the J gene TRBJ1-6; no firm D call. The CDR3 runs to 15 residues. The V gene lost 5 bases and the J gene lost 10 bases, with 18 bases spanning the gap. Germline V gene sequence: CDR1 SEHNR, CDR2 FQNEAQ (reference sequence). CDR3 loop: CASSPPLEYGSPLHF. As DNA, the CDR3 is TGTGCCAGCAGCCCCCCATTGGAATATGGGTCACCCCTCCACTTT.